These 22 T cell receptor beta chains came from one sample sequenced in a study of control samples from healthy donors and cancer patients. Some clones are missing from TCRdb's copy, which holds only in-frame ones; the method was immunoSEQ multiplex PCR. Here the sample spans 69,000 or so clones, less than 95% being singletons. The sample was blood. The receptors come from a woman aged 25 to 39 in good health.

The gene calls are TRBV3-1 (or the pseudogene TRBV3-2) and TRBJ2-2; D uncertain. V lost 4 bases and J lost 1, with 10 bases in between. CDR1 LGHDT and CDR2 YNNKEL come from the germline V gene (reference sequence). There are 15 residues in the CDR3. This CDR3 is CASSPDGLNTGELFF. The CDR3 nucleotides read TGTGCCAGCAGCCCGGACGGATTGAACACCGGGGAGCTGTTTTTT.

The chain combines TRBV5-6 with TRBJ1-2; D is possibly TRBD1 (6 bases). The V gene lost 0 bases and the J gene lost 3 bases, with 9 bases spanning the gap. The CDR3 runs to 14 residues. Germline V CDR1 and CDR2: SGHDT, YYEEEE. CDR3 amino acids: CASSLAGGDYGYTF. The CDR3, as DNA: TGTGCCAGCAGCTTGGCCGGGGGCGACTATGGCTACACCTTC.

The rearrangement links TRBV30 to TRBJ1-5, with TRBD1 matching 8 bases. Germline CDR1 is GTSNPN and CDR2 is SVGIG (reference sequence). The V and J ends lost 4 bases and 0 bases, in that order; junction bases with no gene match: 5. This CDR3 comprises 15 residues. In nucleotides, the CDR3 is TGTGCCTGGACTGAGCAGGGGGCTAGCAATCAGCCCCAGCATTTT. Residues: CAWTEQGASNQPQHF.

The chain carries TRBV5-1 and TRBJ1-2; D not resolved. The germline V and J ends were trimmed by 0 bases and 2 bases, with 14 bases remaining between them. Germline CDR1 is SGHRS and CDR2 is YFSETQ. This CDR3 is 16 amino acids long. CDR3 coding DNA: TGCGCCAGCAGCTTGGCCGATTTGACCGCGAACTATGGCTACACCTTC. Amino acids: CASSLADLTANYGYTF.

This chain links TRBV10-2 with TRBJ1-2, with D possibly TRBD1 on 5 matching bases. CDR3 length: 15 residues. Germline V CDR1 and CDR2: WSHSY, SAAADI. Between the trimmed V and J ends, which lost 7 bases and 4 bases, there was a span of 19 bases. The CDR3 DNA follows: TGCGCCAGCATCGACGCCGGGGGACCAATCTATGGCTACACCTTC. Its protein product is CASIDAGGPIYGYTF.

This chain connects TRBV3-1 (or the pseudogene TRBV3-2) to TRBJ2-7, with D unresolved. The CDR3 extends over 14 amino acids. Looked up from germline, CDR1 is LGHDT and CDR2 is YNNKEL (reference sequence). V was clipped by 4 bases and J by 0 bases, with 10 bases between them. The CDR3 reads CASSLKLSSYEQYF. CDR3 sequence (DNA): TGTGCCAGCAGCCTAAAGCTAAGCTCCTACGAGCAGTACTTC.

The CDR3 DNA reads as TGTGCCAGCAGCCTCCGGGGGCCCCTCCACTTT. Its translation: CASSLRGPLHF. This chain links TRBV7-6 with TRBJ1-6; tentative D call: TRBD1 (5 bases). Germline V gives CDR1 SGHVS, CDR2 FNYEAQ. V dropped 5 bases and J dropped 13 bases, with 9 bases sitting between them. The CDR3 length is 11 residues.

CDR3 sequence: CASSGLKGSRDTIYF. The DNA of the CDR3 is TGTGCCAGCAGTGGACTTAAGGGAAGCAGGGACACCATATATTTT. The chain uses TRBV2 and TRBJ1-3; tentatively, D is TRBD1 (5 bases). Deletions cut 4 bases from V and 8 bases from J, with 18 bases between. Germline V lookup: CDR1 SNHLY, CDR2 FYNNEI. The CDR3 is made up of 15 amino acids.

J is TRBJ1-3 and V is TRBV20-1; D unresolved. This CDR3 has 11 residues. Trimming cost V 5 bases and J 3 bases, with 5 bases left between them. Germline CDR1 reads DFQATT; CDR2 reads SNEGSKA (reference sequence). The CDR3 DNA reads TGCAGTGCTCCAGGTGGAAACACCATATATTTT. Its protein product is CSAPGGNTIYF.

The chain carries TRBV29-1 and TRBJ2-7; D not certain. The CDR3 contains 12 residues. The V and J ends lost 2 bases and 2 bases respectively, with 7 bases between them. Looked up from germline, CDR1 is SQVTM and CDR2 is ANQGSEA. CDR3 loop: CSVEFPTYEQYF. CDR3 nucleotides: TGCAGCGTTGAATTTCCCACCTACGAGCAGTACTTC.

The gene calls are TRBV7-8 and TRBJ2-5, with TRBD2 matching over 10 bases. The V gene's germline CDR1 is SGHVS and CDR2 FQNEAQ. The junction had 16 bases not matched to a gene; V was cut back by 4 bases and J by 5 bases. This CDR3 spans 18 amino acids. The CDR3: CASSYRGCGLAGVETQYF. Written as DNA, the CDR3 is TGTGCCAGCAGCTATAGGGGGTGTGGCCTAGCGGGGGTGGAGACCCAGTACTTC.

V usage is TRBV6-5 and J usage is TRBJ2-7; a weak D match, TRBD2 (5 bases). Germline-derived CDR1 and CDR2 are MNHEY and SVGAGI. This CDR3 is 12 amino acids long. Trimming cost V 8 bases and J 1 base, with 9 bases left between them. The CDR3 DNA sequence: TGTGCCAGCCGGGGAGTGTCCTACGAGCAGTACGTC. Translation: CASRGVSYEQYV.

A few counts support this clone. The J gene is TRBJ2-3, the V gene TRBV5-1, with D possibly matching TRBD1 (6 bases). The V gene lost 1 base and the J gene lost 3 bases, with 9 bases spanning the gap. This CDR3 comprises 14 residues. The V gene's germline CDR1 is SGHRS and CDR2 YFSETQ. The CDR3 nucleotides read TGCGCCAGCAGCTTGCACAGGGAGACAGATACGCAGTATTTT. Protein product: CASSLHRETDTQYF.

V gene TRBV29-1 combines with J gene TRBJ2-1; tentatively, D is TRBD1 (6 bases). The CDR3 is 14 amino acids. The germline V gene has CDR1 SQVTM and CDR2 ANQGSEA. V shed 7 bases and J shed 7 bases, with 20 bases lying between them. CDR3 residues: CSAELGARKNEQFF. DNA for the CDR3: TGCAGCGCCGAACTGGGGGCGCGTAAAAATGAGCAGTTCTTC.

The chain combines TRBV5-1 with TRBJ1-1; no clear D. The CDR3 has 14 residues. V was pared by 0 bases and J by 1 base, with 7 bases between. Germline V gene lookup returns CDR1 SGHRS and CDR2 YFSETQ. The CDR3 DNA sequence: TGCGCCAGCAGCTTGGCCTCGGGGAACACTGAAGCTTTCTTT. The encoded protein is CASSLASGNTEAFF.

The V gene is TRBV3-1 (or the pseudogene TRBV3-2), the J gene TRBJ1-5; D is uncertain. V shed 1 base and J shed 6 bases, with 4 bases lying between them. This CDR3 is built from 12 residues. Germline CDR1 is LGHDT and CDR2 is YNNKEL (reference sequence). Here the CDR3 reads CASSQGSQPQHF. CDR3 DNA: TGTGCCAGCAGCCAAGGCTCTCAGCCCCAGCATTTT.

This chain links TRBV30 with TRBJ1-1; unclear D gene. This CDR3 is 15 amino acids long. Germline CDR1 and CDR2: GTSNPN and SVGIG (reference sequence). V dropped 3 bases and J dropped 0 bases, with 14 bases sitting between them. The CDR3 DNA reads TGTGCCTGGAGCGGGCTAAACGGGGTGAACACTGAAGCTTTCTTT. Its translation is CAWSGLNGVNTEAFF.

Only one count was recorded for this clone. V gene TRBV30 combines with J gene TRBJ1-1; D call uncertain. Germline-derived CDR1 and CDR2 are GTSNPN and SVGIG (reference sequence). With 2 bases removed from V and 5 bases from J, the gap between germline ends came to 6 bases. The CDR3 sequence is 11 residues long. CDR3 coding DNA: TGTGCCTGGAGTTTTCGTACTGAAGCTTTCTTT. Amino acid sequence: CAWSFRTEAFF.

The chain recombines TRBV2 with TRBJ1-1; 7 bases map to TRBD1. Germline assignment: CDR1 SNHLY and CDR2 FYNNEI. V lost 10 bases and J lost 1; bases outside the gene matches: 6. The CDR3 is made up of 13 amino acids. The chain's CDR3 is CATLSGGNTEAFF. In DNA form, the CDR3 reads TGTGCCACCCTCTCAGGGGGGAACACTGAAGCTTTCTTT.

This rearrangement joins TRBV10-2 to TRBJ2-3; 7 positions agree with TRBD2. Germline CDR1 reads WSHSY; CDR2 reads SAAADI. CDR3 length equals 17 residues. V shed 3 bases and J 0 bases; nucleotides not matched to a gene: 9. The CDR3 nucleotides read TGCGCCAGCAGTGATCGGCAGACTAGCCGTAGCACAGATACGCAGTATTTT. Protein product: CASSDRQTSRSTDTQYF.

This chain joins TRBV28 and TRBJ1-4; D remains unclear. CDR1 and CDR2 from the germline V gene are MDHEN and SYDVKM. CDR3 length: 14 amino acids. V lost 6 bases, J lost 8 bases, and 16 bases lay in between. The CDR3 protein is CASSTRAADEKLFF. The DNA for the CDR3 is TGTGCCAGCAGCACGCGGGCAGCTGACGAAAAACTGTTTTTT.

The chain joins TRBV24-1 to TRBJ2-2; 13 bases agree with TRBD2. CDR1 KGHDR and CDR2 SFDVKD come from the germline V gene. The V gene end was trimmed by 9 bases and the J gene end by 6 bases; junction bases not matched to a gene: 15. This CDR3 has 18 residues. CDR3 loop: CATGTSGGAAPGAGELFF. CDR3 coding DNA: TGTGCCACCGGAACTAGCGGGGGGGCCGCCCCGGGGGCCGGGGAGCTGTTTTTT.